These 5 T cell receptor beta chains originate from one sample sequenced in a study of identical twins (dated by TCRdb to the mid-2010s). The receptor library was made with 5' RACE. For sequencing, an Illumina HiSeq 2000 was employed. In TCRdb, the public reads were trimmed at Q25 with fastp and aligned with MiXCR, with productive beta chains retained. For every CDR3 protein sequence, its rows merge into one entry that carries the most common genes and DNA. This sample is represented by about 430,000 distinct CDR3 sequences; approximately 18% of them were singletons. The biggest ten clones account for about 12% of the sample. Sequencing input: naive T cells sorted from blood. The cell subset or site label, read with the paper, signifies: cells isolated with a human naive T-cell isolation kit. All receptors come from a man in his forties or fifties in good health.

As for this clonotype: One end of the junction fails to match germline, which may point to a read error. This chain links TRBV12-3 or TRBV12-4 with TRBJ2-1; D may match TRBD1 or TRBD2 (6 bases each). This CDR3 is 13 amino acids long. CDR3 nucleotide sequence: TGTGCCAGCAGTTTAGGGCGGGACAAGGAGCAGTTCTTC. Translating gives CASSLGRDKEQFF.

This clonotype was counted ten times or more. The V and J genes are TRBV29-1 and TRBJ2-1, with D perhaps TRBD2 (6 bases). Germline V gene data show CDR1 as SQVTM and CDR2 as ANQGSEA. The V end lost 7 bases, the J end lost 2 bases, and 12 bases lay between the germline ends. This CDR3 spans 13 amino acids. The CDR3 bases are TGCAGCGCGGCGGGGTCAGCCTACAATGAGCAGTTCTTC. Protein sequence: CSAAGSAYNEQFF.

This clonotype was found many times. The chain carries TRBV14 and TRBJ1-6, with D hard to call. V lost 7 bases and J 10 bases, leaving 11 bases between the germline ends. CDR1 and CDR2 from the germline V gene are SGHDN and FVKESK. The CDR3 consists of 12 residues. The CDR3 DNA reads as TGTGCCAGCAACAAAGGTGGCTCACCCCTCCACTTT. Translating gives CASNKGGSPLHF.

J is TRBJ2-3 and V is TRBV27; 14 nucleotides match TRBD2. Germline trimming cut 2 bases from V and 5 bases from J; bases unmatched to any gene: 3. This CDR3 is 16 amino acids long. The germline CDR1 and CDR2 sequences are MNHEY and SMNVEV (reference sequence). In DNA form, the CDR3 reads TGTGCCAGCAGTTTAATGGGACTAGCGGGAGAAGATACGCAGTATTTT. Protein sequence: CASSLMGLAGEDTQYF.

The V and J genes are TRBV5-1 and TRBJ2-3; the D is unclear. The germline V gene has CDR1 SGHRS and CDR2 YFSETQ. V lost 4 bases, J lost 9 bases, and 21 bases lay in between. CDR3 size: 15 residues. The CDR3 bases are TGCGCCAGCAGCCAGGCGGCGCTCACCGAAGTCACGCAGTATTTT. Protein product: CASSQAALTEVTQYF. Looking up the rest from reference TRBV5-1 and TRBJ2-3 gives the full variable domain: KAGVTQTPRYLIKTRGQQVTLSCSPISGHRSVSWYQQTPGQGLQFLFEYFSETQRNKGNFPGRFSGRQFSNSRSEMNVSTLELGDSALYLCASSQAALTEVTQYFGPGTRLTVL.